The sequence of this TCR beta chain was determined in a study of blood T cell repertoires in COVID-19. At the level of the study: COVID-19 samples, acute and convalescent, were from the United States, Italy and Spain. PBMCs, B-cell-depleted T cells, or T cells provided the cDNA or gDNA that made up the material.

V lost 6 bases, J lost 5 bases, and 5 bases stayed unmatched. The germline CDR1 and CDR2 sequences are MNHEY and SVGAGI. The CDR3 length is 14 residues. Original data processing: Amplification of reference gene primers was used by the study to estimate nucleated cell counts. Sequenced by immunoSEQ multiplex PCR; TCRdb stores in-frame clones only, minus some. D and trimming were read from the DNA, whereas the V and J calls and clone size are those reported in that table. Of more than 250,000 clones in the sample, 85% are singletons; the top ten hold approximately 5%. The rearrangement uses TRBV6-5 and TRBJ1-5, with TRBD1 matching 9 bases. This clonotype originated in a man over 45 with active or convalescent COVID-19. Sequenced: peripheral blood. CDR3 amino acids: CASRGTGIDQPQHF. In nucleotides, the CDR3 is TGTGCCAGCAGGGGGACAGGGATTGATCAGCCCCAGCATTTT.